This T cell receptor beta chain was sequenced for a study of cytomegalovirus exposure and HLA in healthy donors. Study information: Out of roughly 200 million T cells, an earlier analysis found fewer than 140 million unique TCR beta sequences in total. Overall study results and limits: Indistinguishable V segments such as TRBV6-2 and TRBV6-3 were excluded.

In the case of this clone: Its target is not known.

PCR primers comprised 60 Vbeta and 13 Jbeta primers. This table comes from immunoSEQ multiplex PCR, and its TCRdb copy is limited to in-frame clones, with some not included. The table lists 100,000 to 150,000 clones, roughly a tenth of them singletons. V lost 5 bases and J lost 0, with 11 bases in between. The CDR3 totals 15 residues. Germline CDR1 is SGHTA and CDR2 is FQGTGA. The clonotype originates from a woman aged 18-29 years in good health and CMV-seropositive. The chain combines TRBV7-3 with TRBJ2-1; perhaps TRBD2 as D (6 bases). Sequencing input: PBMCs. CDR3 sequence reads: CASSVFGGSYNEQFF. CDR3 in DNA: TGTGCCAGCAGCGTCTTCGGGGGCTCCTACAATGAGCAGTTCTTC.